This TCR beta chain is from a study of spatial heterogeneity in lung cancer. Across the study: Each unique TCR and UMI combination was seen more than ten times on average in raw reads.

General observations from the study: Mutation counts in tumors were tracked by counts of expanded intratumoral alpha and beta TCRs. Coverage was estimated at approximately 7.4% of tumor T cells for alpha chains and roughly 12% for beta chains.

TCRdb re-derived calls from the 5' RACE reads in MiXCR, one entry per CDR3 protein. The table shows thousands of distinct CDR3 sequences, with 14% occurring only once. V gave up 0 bases and J gave up 11 bases, with 13 bases separating them. Germline V gives CDR1 MNHEY, CDR2 SVGAGI. The CDR3 is 14 amino acids. Regarding time point: sample taken at primary tumor resection. Untreated early-stage non-small cell lung cancer patients, over 55 in total, were the donors. In its sample, this clonotype ranks as medium-sized (0.01 to 0.1%). Its specificity is not known. The J gene is TRBJ1-4, the V gene TRBV6-5; the D is unclear. The sample consisted of lung tumor tissue, taken at surgery. The TCR comes from a female donor with early-stage non-small cell lung cancer. CDR3: CASSYSTGGDKLFF. The DNA of the CDR3 is TGTGCCAGCAGTTACTCGACGGGCGGAGATAAACTGTTTTTT.